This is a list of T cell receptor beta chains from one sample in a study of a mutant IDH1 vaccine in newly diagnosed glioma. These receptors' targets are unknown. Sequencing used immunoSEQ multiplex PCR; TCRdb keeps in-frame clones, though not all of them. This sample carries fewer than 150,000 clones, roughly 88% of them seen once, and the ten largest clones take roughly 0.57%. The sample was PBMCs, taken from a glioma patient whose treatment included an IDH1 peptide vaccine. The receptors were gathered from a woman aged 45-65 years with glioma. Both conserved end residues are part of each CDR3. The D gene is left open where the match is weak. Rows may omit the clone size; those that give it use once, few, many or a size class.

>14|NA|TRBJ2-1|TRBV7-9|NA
TGTGCCAGCAGCTTCAGCGACAGGCACAATGAGCAGTTCTTC
CASSFSDRHNEQFF
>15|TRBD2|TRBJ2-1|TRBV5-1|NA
TGCGCCAGCAGCTTGGGGCGGGAGCGGCGGAATGAGCAGTTCTTC
CASSLGRERRNEQFF
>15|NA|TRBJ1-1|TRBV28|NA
TGTGCCAGCAGTCCCTCGGGGGGCCTCAACACTGAAGCTTTCTTT
CASSPSGGLNTEAFF
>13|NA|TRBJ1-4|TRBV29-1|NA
TGCAGCGTTAGGTCTGGCCAGGCTGAAAAACTGTTTTTT
CSVRSGQAEKLFF
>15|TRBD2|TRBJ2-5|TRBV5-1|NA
TGCGCCAGCAGCGCGGGACTAGCGGGTCAGGAGACCCAGTACTTC
CASSAGLAGQETQYF
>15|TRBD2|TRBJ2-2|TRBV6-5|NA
TGTGCCAGCAGTTCCCCGCGGGCGGGAGGCGGGGAGCTGTTTTTT
CASSSPRAGGGELFF
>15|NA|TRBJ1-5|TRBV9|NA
TGTGCCAGCAGCCCCCAAGGAAATAGCAATCAGCCCCAGCATTTT
CASSPQGNSNQPQHF
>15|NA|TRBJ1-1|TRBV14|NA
TGTGCCAGCAGCCAACGAGAAGGGGGAACCACTGAAGCTTTCTTT
CASSQREGGTTEAFF
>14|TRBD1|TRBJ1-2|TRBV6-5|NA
TGTGCCAGCAGTTACCGGGACAGGAACTATGGCTACACCTTC
CASSYRDRNYGYTF
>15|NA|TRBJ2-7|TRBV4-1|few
TGCGCCAGCAGCCAAGGTGGAGCTAGCGACTACGAGCAGTACTTC
CASSQGGASDYEQYF
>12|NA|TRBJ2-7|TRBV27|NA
TGTGCCAGCAGTCCTGGACCCTACGAGCAGTACTTC
CASSPGPYEQYF
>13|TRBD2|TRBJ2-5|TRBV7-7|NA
TGTGCTAGCAGCGGGGGGGTAGCGGAGACCCAGTACTTC
CASSGGVAETQYF
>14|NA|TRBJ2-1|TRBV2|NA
TGTGCCAGCATTCAGGCTAGCAGCTACAATGAGCAGTTCTTC
CASIQASSYNEQFF
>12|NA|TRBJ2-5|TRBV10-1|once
TGCGCCAGCAGTTTCCCCCTGGGGGAGCAGTACTTC
CASSFPLGEQYF
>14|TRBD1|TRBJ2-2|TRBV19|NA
TGTGCCAGTGCCGGGACAGGGGGCACCGGGGAGCTGTTTTTT
CASAGTGGTGELFF
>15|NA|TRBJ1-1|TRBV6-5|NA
TGTGCCAGCAGTTTCACCCGACAGACCCACACTGAAGCTTTCTTT
CASSFTRQTHTEAFF